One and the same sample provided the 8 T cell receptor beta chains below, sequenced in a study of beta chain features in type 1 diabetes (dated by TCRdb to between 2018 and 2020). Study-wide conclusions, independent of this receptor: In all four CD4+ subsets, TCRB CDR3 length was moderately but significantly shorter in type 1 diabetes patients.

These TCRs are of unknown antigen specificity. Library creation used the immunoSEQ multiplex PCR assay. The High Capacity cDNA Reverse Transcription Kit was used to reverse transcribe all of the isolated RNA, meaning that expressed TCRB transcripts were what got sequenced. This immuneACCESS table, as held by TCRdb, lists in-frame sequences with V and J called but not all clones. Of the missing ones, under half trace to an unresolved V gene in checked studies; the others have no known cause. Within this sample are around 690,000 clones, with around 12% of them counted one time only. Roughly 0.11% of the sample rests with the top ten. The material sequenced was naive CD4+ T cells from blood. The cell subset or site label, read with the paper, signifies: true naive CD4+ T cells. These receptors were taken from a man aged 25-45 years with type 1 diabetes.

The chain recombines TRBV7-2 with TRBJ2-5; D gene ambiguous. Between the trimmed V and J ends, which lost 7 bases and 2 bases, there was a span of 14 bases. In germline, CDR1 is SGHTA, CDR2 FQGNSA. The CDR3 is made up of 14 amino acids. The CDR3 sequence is CASNLEGQQETQYF. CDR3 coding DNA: TGTGCCAGCAACTTGGAAGGCCAGCAAGAGACCCAGTACTTC.

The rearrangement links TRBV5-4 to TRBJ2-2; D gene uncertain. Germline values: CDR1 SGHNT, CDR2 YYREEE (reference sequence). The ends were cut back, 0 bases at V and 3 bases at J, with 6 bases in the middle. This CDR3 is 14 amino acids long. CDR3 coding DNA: TGTGCCAGCAGCTTGGCGACTTACACCGGGGAGCTGTTTTTT. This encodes CASSLATYTGELFF.

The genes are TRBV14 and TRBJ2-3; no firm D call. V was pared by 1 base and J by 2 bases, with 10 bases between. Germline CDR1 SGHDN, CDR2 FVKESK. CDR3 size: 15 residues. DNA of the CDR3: TGTGCCAGCAGCCAAGTACACCCGGTCACAGATACGCAGTATTTT. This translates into CASSQVHPVTDTQYF.

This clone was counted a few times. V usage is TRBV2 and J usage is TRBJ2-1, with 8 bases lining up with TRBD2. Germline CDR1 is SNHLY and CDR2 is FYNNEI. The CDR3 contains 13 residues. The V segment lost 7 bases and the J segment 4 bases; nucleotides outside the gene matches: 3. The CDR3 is CASTAGAYNEQFF. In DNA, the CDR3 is TGTGCCAGCACAGCGGGGGCTTACAATGAGCAGTTCTTC.

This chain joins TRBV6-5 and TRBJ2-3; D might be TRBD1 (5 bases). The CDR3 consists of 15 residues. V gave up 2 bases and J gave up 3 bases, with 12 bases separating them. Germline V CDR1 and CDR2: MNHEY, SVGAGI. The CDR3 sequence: CASSYSAQGTDTQYF. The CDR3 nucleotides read TGTGCCAGCAGTTACAGTGCGCAGGGAACAGATACGCAGTATTTT.

CDR3 protein: CASKRVNTEAFF. The CDR3 DNA is TGTGCCAGTAAAAGGGTGAACACTGAAGCTTTCTTT. The J gene is TRBJ1-1, the V gene TRBV19; D gene ambiguous. This CDR3 is 12 amino acids long. Trimming removed 7 bases at V and 0 bases at J, with 6 bases between. The germline V gene encodes CDR1 LNHDA and CDR2 SQIVND (reference sequence).

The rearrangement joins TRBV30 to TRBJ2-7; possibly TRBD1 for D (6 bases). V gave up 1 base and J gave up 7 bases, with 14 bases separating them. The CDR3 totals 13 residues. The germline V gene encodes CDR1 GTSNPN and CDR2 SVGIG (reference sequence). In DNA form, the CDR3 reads TGTGCCTGGAGTGGGACAGCAAGGCGGGAGCAGTACTTC. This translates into CAWSGTARREQYF.

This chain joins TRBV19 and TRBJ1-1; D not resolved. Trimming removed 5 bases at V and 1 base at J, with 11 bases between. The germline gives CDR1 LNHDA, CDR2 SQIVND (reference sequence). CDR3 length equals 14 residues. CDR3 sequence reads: CASSPWARNTEAFF. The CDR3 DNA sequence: TGTGCCAGTAGTCCCTGGGCGAGGAACACTGAAGCTTTCTTT.